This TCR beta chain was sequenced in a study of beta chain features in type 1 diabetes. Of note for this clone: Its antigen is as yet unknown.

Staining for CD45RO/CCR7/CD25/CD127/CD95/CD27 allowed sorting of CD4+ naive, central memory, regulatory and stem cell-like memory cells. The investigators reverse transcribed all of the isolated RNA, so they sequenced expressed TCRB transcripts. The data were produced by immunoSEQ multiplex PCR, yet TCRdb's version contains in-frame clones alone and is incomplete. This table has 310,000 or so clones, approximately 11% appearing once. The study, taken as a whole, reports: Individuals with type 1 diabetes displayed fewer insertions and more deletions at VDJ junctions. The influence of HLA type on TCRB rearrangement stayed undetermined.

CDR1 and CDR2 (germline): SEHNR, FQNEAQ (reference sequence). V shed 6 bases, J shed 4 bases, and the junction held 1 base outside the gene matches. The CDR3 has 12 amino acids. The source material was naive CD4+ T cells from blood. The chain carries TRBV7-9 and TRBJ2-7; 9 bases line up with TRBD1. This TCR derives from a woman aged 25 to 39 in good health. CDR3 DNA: TGTGCCAGCAGAGGACAGGGGTACGAGCAGTACTTC. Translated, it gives CASRGQGYEQYF.